This T cell receptor beta chain was recovered during a study of T cell responses to AZD1222 COVID-19 vaccine. Study background: Some second doses came at about 4 weeks and others at about 12 weeks; these were pooled.

Data came from immunoSEQ multiplex PCR; TCRdb stores just in-frame clones and leaves some out. Of around 100,000 clones in the sample, about 90% were seen once. Comments on this clone: Its antigen is unidentified.

Regarding the study as a whole: Donors were chiefly white British, with a greater number of females, and clonal diversity was perhaps underestimated. Sampled repertoires all dated from after the peak T cell response.

This CDR3 is 18 amino acids long. The V end was cut by 0 bases, the J end by 4 bases, with 19 bases between. The chain links TRBV23-1 to TRBJ1-5; no firm D call. TRBV23-1 is an ORF; its function is uncertain. The sequence derives from an adult in good health. This specimen consisted of peripheral blood, obtained on day 0 of AZD1222 vaccination. CDR3: CASSQSVGNRGGNQPQHF. CDR3 nucleotide sequence: TGCGCCAGCAGTCAATCGGTCGGGAACAGAGGCGGAAATCAGCCCCAGCATTTT.